A single sample is the source of the 6 T cell receptor beta chains below, sequenced in a study of CD8+CD57+ T cells in acquired aplastic anemia. Genomic DNA constituted the template upon which TCR beta VDJ and CDR3 profiling was performed. TCRdb used MiXCR to reprocess the reads, holding one entry per CDR3 protein. Here the sample spans more than 150,000 distinct CDR3 sequences, around half being singletons. The sequenced material came from sorted CD4+, CD8+, or CD8+CD57+ T cells (not recorded which) from PBMCs. The receptors stem from a human donor in good health.

J is TRBJ2-3 and V is TRBV6-5; tentative D call: TRBD2 (5 bases). The V gene lost 2 bases and the J gene lost 2 bases, with 11 bases spanning the gap. This CDR3 spans 15 amino acids. CDR1 MNHEY and CDR2 SVGAGI come from the germline V gene. As DNA, the CDR3 is TGTGCCAGCAGTTACATGTCGGGATACACAGATACGCAGTATTTT. Translation gives CASSYMSGYTDTQYF.

This rearrangement joins TRBV29-1 to TRBJ1-3, with TRBD1 matching over 8 bases. The CDR3 extends over 15 amino acids. Germline V gene lookup returns CDR1 SQVTM and CDR2 ANQGSEA. V lost 1 base, J lost 4 bases, and 6 bases stayed unmatched. The CDR3 sequence: CSVEGGRTGGNTIYF. Here the CDR3 DNA reads TGCAGCGTTGAAGGGGGACGGACAGGGGGAAACACCATATATTTT.

This clonotype was observed a few times. V is TRBV10-3 and J is TRBJ1-2; D ambiguous. Trimming stripped 1 base from V and 8 bases from J, with 8 bases between. CDR3 length: 12 amino acids. Per the germline V gene, CDR1 is ENHRY and CDR2 is SYGVKD. In DNA form, the CDR3 reads TGTGCCATCAGTGAGTATAGTAGCGGCTACACCTTC. Translating gives CAISEYSSGYTF.

About this clonotype: It may be a read error: a sequence one base away is much more abundant. CDR3 bases: TGTGCCAGCAGCCCGGGACAGGTGGACACCGGGGAGCTGTTTTTT. This codes for CASSPGQVDTGELFF. This chain uses TRBV5-4 with TRBJ2-2, with TRBD1 identical over 8 bases. With 4 bases clipped from V and 3 bases from J, the junction kept 5 bases outside the gene matches. Germline CDR1 is SGHNT and CDR2 is YYREEE (reference sequence). There are 15 residues in the CDR3.

The chain has TRBV24-1 and TRBJ2-1; tentative D call: TRBD1 (5 bases). V lost 2 bases to trimming and J lost 3 bases, with 10 bases between them. CDR1 KGHDR and CDR2 SFDVKD come from the germline V gene. CDR3 length: 15 amino acids. The CDR3 reads CATSDSGSGYNEQFF. The CDR3, as DNA: TGTGCCACCAGTGATTCAGGGTCGGGCTACAATGAGCAGTTCTTC.

This clonotype has a count of ten or more. The chain joins TRBV7-6 to TRBJ2-3; the D gene is possibly TRBD2 (6 bases). Germline V gene lookup returns CDR1 SGHVS and CDR2 FNYEAQ. The CDR3 runs 15 residues. Trimming pared 1 base from V and 0 bases from J, leaving 8 bases between. The chain's CDR3 is CASSLDGTSTDTQYF. The CDR3 DNA is TGTGCCAGCAGCTTAGACGGGACTAGCACAGATACGCAGTATTTT.